This T cell receptor beta chain was captured by sequencing in a study of T cell repertoires in cytomegalovirus infection. On the study more broadly: Well-studied HLA-B-restricted CMV epitopes were used in the study alongside recently identified HLA-C-restricted ones. Matching HLA type and CMV infection were both indicated by public TCR beta signatures. Study conclusions and caveats: Across the ex vivo response, the dominant clonotypes were HLA-C-restricted CMV-specific TCR beta clonotypes. Individuals carrying CMV plus the relevant HLA were identified by cumulative frequency of public TCR beta families.

MiXCR was run by TCRdb on the reads, yielding one entry per CDR3 protein. The table shows about 570,000 distinct CDR3 sequences, with around two fifths occurring only once. Remarks on this clonotype: The antigen remains unidentified.

The sample in question was cultured PBMCs, obtained from culture after CMV antigen stimulation. This receptor was obtained from a human donor in good health (CMV status not recorded). Some clones in this sample may be carry-over from other donors' samples.

CDR3 loop: CASSFYSDTQYF. The CDR3 DNA follows: TGTGCCAGCAGCTTCTATTCAGATACGCAGTATTTT. The chain uses TRBV7-4 and TRBJ2-3; D uncertain. Trimming removed 3 bases from V and 4 bases from J, with 5 bases in between. This CDR3 is built from 12 residues. Germline CDR1 reads SGHVT; CDR2 reads SQSDAQ.